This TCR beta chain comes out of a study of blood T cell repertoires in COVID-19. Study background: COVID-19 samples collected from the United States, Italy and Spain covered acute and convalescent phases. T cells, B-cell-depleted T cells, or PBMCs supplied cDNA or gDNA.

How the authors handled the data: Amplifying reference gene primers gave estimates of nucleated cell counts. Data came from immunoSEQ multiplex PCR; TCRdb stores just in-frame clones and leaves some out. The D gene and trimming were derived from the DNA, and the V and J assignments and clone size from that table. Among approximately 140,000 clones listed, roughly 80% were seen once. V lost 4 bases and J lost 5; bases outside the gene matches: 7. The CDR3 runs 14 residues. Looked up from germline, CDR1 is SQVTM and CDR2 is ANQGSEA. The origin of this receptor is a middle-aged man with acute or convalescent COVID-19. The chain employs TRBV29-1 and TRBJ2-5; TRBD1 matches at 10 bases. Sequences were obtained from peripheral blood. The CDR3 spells CSVGQGAVSETQYF. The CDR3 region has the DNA TGCAGCGTTGGACAGGGGGCTGTATCGGAGACCCAGTACTTC.